The next 17 T cell receptor beta chains were all read from a single sample in a study of radiotherapy plus CTLA-4 blockade in lung cancer. Sequencing used immunoSEQ multiplex PCR; TCRdb keeps in-frame clones, though not all of them. The sample includes 40,000 to 45,000 clones, approximately 71% of them seen just once. The sequencing here drew on peripheral blood, taken from a patient treated with radiotherapy plus ipilimumab. These receptors came from a human donor with non-small cell lung cancer whose response to radiotherapy plus ipilimumab could not be evaluated.

The V and J genes are TRBV7-8 and TRBJ1-3; 8 bases are a match to TRBD1. The CDR3 runs to 15 residues. V lost 5 bases, J lost 2 bases, and 5 bases stayed unmatched. Germline V gene sequence: CDR1 SGHVS, CDR2 FQNEAQ. CDR3 in DNA: TGTGCCAGCAGCAGAGACAGGGGCCCTGGAAACACCATATATTTT. Translation: CASSRDRGPGNTIYF. Filled out from reference TRBV7-8 and TRBJ1-3, the complete variable domain reads GAGVSQSPRYKVAKRGQDVALRCDPISGHVSLFWYQQALGQGPEFLTYFQNEAQLDKSGLPSDRFFAERPEGSVSTLKIQRTQQEDSAVYLCASSRDRGPGNTIYFGEGSWLTVV.

This sequence joins TRBV21-1 and TRBJ2-7; the table gives TRBD2 as D, unverified against the DNA. TRBV21-1 is designated a pseudogene. The CDR3 has 15 amino acids. The CDR3 DNA reads TGTGCCAGCAGGCTACACTACGATTTCTCCTACGAGCAGTACTTC. Its protein is CASRLHYDFSYEQYF.

This clone has a handful of counts. The rearrangement uses TRBV28 and TRBJ1-2; no definite D call. From germline, CDR1 is MDHEN and CDR2 SYDVKM. This CDR3 has 13 amino acids. Trimming pared 8 bases from V and 4 bases from J, leaving 14 bases between. Here the CDR3 DNA reads TGTGCCAGCCAACATTCCCCATTCTATGGCTACACCTTC. Translation gives CASQHSPFYGYTF.

The chain couples TRBV25-1 to TRBJ1-1; weak D call: TRBD1 (6 bases). Germline V gene lookup returns CDR1 MGHDK and CDR2 SYGVNS. The V end lost 5 bases, the J end lost 1 base, and 14 bases lay between the germline ends. The CDR3 spans 15 residues. The CDR3 spells CASSKWGGQNTEAFF. The CDR3 DNA is TGTGCCAGCAGTAAGTGGGGGGGCCAGAACACTGAAGCTTTCTTT.

A note on this clone: Likely a read error: the CDR3 ends without its conserved phenylalanine or tryptophan. The V call is TRBV6-5, the J call TRBJ1-1; tentative D call: TRBD1 (6 bases). The ends were cut back, 7 bases at V and 4 bases at J, with 19 bases in the middle. Looked up from germline, CDR1 is MNHEY and CDR2 is SVGAGI. The CDR3 loop spans 15 amino acids. CDR3 residues: CASNPGEGIFTEAFS. CDR3 DNA sequence: TGTGCCAGCAACCCAGGGGAAGGAATTTTCACTGAAGCTTTCTCT.

The sample holds one count of this clone. V gene TRBV28 combines with J gene TRBJ2-4; possibly TRBD2 for D (6 bases). V dropped 3 bases and J dropped 9 bases, with 18 bases sitting between them. CDR1 MDHEN and CDR2 SYDVKM come from the germline V gene. This CDR3 comprises 15 residues. CDR3 DNA: TGTGCCAGCAGTTTCGCCCTCGGGTTCGGGGGCATTCAGTACTTC. Encoded protein: CASSFALGFGGIQYF.

The V gene is TRBV19, the J gene TRBJ1-3; 10 bases are shared with TRBD1. The CDR3 is made up of 17 amino acids. J gave up 3 bases and V 8 bases, and 13 bases lay outside the gene matches. CDR1 and CDR2 (germline): LNHDA, SQIVND (reference sequence). In nucleotides, the CDR3 is TGTGCCAGTGATACCGGTGACAGGGGGCGAGGTGGAAACACCATATATTTT. Encoded protein: CASDTGDRGRGGNTIYF.

V is TRBV19 and J is TRBJ1-2, with D possibly TRBD1 on 5 matching bases. CDR3 length: 17 amino acids. Germline V gene lookup returns CDR1 LNHDA and CDR2 SQIVND (reference sequence). V lost 6 bases, J lost 8 bases, and 28 bases lay in between. The CDR3 DNA reads TGTGCCAGTAGCTACCCTACCCCAGGCCAGGGCGGATTGGGCTACACCTTC. Translation gives CASSYPTPGQGGLGYTF.

The chain has TRBV4-3 and TRBJ2-1, with D possibly matching TRBD2 (6 bases). V lost 0 bases, J lost 2 bases, and 14 bases lay in between. This CDR3 has 17 amino acids. Germline V CDR1 and CDR2: LGHNA, YSLEER. The CDR3 DNA reads TGCGCCAGCAGCCAAGATTGGACGGGAGCCACCTACAATGAGCAGTTCTTC. Protein: CASSQDWTGATYNEQFF.

This CDR3 reads CASSPQQGRDSPLHF. The CDR3 DNA reads TGCGCCAGCAGCCCCCAACAAGGGCGGGATTCACCCCTCCACTTT. The chain recombines TRBV5-1 with TRBJ1-6; D is uncertain. Looked up from germline, CDR1 is SGHRS and CDR2 is YFSETQ. The CDR3 sequence is 15 residues long. Between the trimmed V and J ends, which lost 4 bases and 8 bases, there was a span of 16 bases.

This clone appeared a few times. The chain joins TRBV6-5 to TRBJ2-5, with D perhaps TRBD2 (6 bases). The V gene's germline CDR1 is MNHEY and CDR2 SVGAGI. V was shortened by 2 bases and J by 5 bases, with 12 bases between the two germline ends. CDR3 length: 14 residues. CDR3 loop: CASSYRAGRETQYF. As DNA, the CDR3 is TGTGCCAGCAGTTACCGGGCGGGGAGGGAGACCCAGTACTTC.

The chain links TRBV5-1 to TRBJ2-5; 8 bases are shared with TRBD2. V shed 5 bases and J 1 base; nucleotides not matched to a gene: 7. The CDR3 extends over 15 amino acids. Germline loops: CDR1 SGHRS, CDR2 YFSETQ. The CDR3: CASRQGLGFQETQYF. CDR3 sequence (DNA): TGCGCCAGCAGACAGGGACTAGGCTTCCAAGAGACCCAGTACTTC. Variable domain in full (rest from reference TRBV5-1 and TRBJ2-5): KAGVTQTPRYLIKTRGQQVTLSCSPISGHRSVSWYQQTPGQGLQFLFEYFSETQRNKGNFPGRFSGRQFSNSRSEMNVSTLELGDSALYLCASRQGLGFQETQYFGPGTRLLVL.

CDR3 sequence (DNA): TGTGCCTGGAGTGTAAGACTAGCGGGGGTAGAGGAGCAGTTCTTC. Translation gives CAWSVRLAGVEEQFF. J is TRBJ2-1 and V is TRBV30; 12 bases are shared with TRBD2. J was trimmed by 10 bases and V by 0 bases; bases with no gene match: 7. The CDR3 has 15 residues. Germline loops: CDR1 GTSNPN, CDR2 SVGIG (reference sequence).

The chain employs TRBV7-9 and TRBJ1-2; D is possibly TRBD1 (5 bases). The germline V gene encodes CDR1 SEHNR and CDR2 FQNEAQ (reference sequence). V was clipped by 7 bases and J by 3 bases, with 18 bases between them. The CDR3 is made up of 15 amino acids. The CDR3 region is CASTKAGQGDYGYTF. CDR3 bases: TGTGCCAGCACTAAAGCAGGGCAGGGCGACTATGGCTACACCTTC.

The CDR3 reads CASSRQGALVSGNTIYF. The CDR3 DNA follows: TGCGCCAGCAGCCGTCAAGGGGCCCTGGTTTCTGGAAACACCATATATTTT. The gene calls are TRBV4-1 and TRBJ1-3; a possible D gene is TRBD1 (5 bases). Trimming removed 4 bases at V and 1 base at J, with 17 bases between. Germline assignment: CDR1 MGHRA and CDR2 YSYEKL. The CDR3 is made up of 17 amino acids.

The chain has TRBV18 and TRBJ2-3, with D hard to call. This CDR3 region has 12 residues. V lost 2 bases to trimming and J lost 6 bases, with 6 bases between them. The germline V gene encodes CDR1 KGHSH and CDR2 LQKENI. DNA for the CDR3: TGTGCCAGCTCACCATCCCGGGATACGCAGTATTTT. Protein product: CASSPSRDTQYF. The full variable domain, with the rest looked up from reference TRBV18 and TRBJ2-3, is NAGVMQNPRHLVRRRGQEARLRCSPMKGHSHVYWYRQLPEEGLKFMVYLQKENIIDESGMPKERFSAEFPKEGPSILRIQQVVRGDSAAYFCASSPSRDTQYFGPGTRLTVL.

CDR3 coding DNA: TGTGCCAGCAGCCAAGAGATGGGACAGGGTGCCCACGAGCAGTACTTC. Encoded protein: CASSQEMGQGAHEQYF. The rearrangement joins TRBV14 to TRBJ2-7, with TRBD1 identical over 9 bases. The CDR3 totals 16 residues. Germline V gene data show CDR1 as SGHDN and CDR2 as FVKESK. V gave up 0 bases and J gave up 5 bases; unmatched junction bases: 8.